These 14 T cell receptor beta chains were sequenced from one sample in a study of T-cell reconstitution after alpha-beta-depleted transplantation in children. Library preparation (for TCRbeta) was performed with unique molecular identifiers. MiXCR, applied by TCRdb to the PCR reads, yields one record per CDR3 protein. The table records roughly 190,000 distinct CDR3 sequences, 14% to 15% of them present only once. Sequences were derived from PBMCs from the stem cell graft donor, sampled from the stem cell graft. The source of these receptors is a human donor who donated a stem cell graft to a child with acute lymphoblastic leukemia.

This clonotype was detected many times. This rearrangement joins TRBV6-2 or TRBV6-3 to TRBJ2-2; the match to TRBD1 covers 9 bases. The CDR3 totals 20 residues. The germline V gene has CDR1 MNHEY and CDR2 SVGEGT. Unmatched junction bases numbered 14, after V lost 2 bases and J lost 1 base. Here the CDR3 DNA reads TGTGCCAGCAGTTACCTTAGAGACAGGGGGAACGGGGTGAACACCGGGGAGCTGTTTTTT. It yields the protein CASSYLRDRGNGVNTGELFF.

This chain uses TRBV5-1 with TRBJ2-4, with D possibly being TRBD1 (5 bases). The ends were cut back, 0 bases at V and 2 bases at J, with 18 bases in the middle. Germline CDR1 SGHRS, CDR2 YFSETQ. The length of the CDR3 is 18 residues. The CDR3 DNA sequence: TGCGCCAGCAGCTTGGCCAATAGGGGAATTGGAACCAAAAACATTCAGTACTTC. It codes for CASSLANRGIGTKNIQYF.

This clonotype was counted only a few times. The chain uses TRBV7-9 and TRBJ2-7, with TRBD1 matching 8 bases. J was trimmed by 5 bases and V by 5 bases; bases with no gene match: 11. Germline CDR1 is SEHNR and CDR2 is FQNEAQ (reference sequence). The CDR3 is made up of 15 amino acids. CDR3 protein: CASSPKRRTGNEQYF. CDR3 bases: TGTGCCAGCAGCCCAAAGAGACGGACAGGGAACGAGCAGTACTTC.

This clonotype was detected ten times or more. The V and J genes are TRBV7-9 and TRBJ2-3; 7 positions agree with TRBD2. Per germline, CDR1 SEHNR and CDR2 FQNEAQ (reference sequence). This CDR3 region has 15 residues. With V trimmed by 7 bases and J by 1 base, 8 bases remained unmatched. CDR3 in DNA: TGTGCCAGCACCCCTCCGGGAGGTGGCACAGATACGCAGTATTTT. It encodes CASTPPGGGTDTQYF.

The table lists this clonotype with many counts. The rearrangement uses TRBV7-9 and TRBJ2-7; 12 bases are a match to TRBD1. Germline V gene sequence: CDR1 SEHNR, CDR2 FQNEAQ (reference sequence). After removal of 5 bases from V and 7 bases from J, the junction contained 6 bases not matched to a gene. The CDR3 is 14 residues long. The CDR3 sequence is CASSPGQGAYEQYF. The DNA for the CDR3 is TGTGCCAGCAGCCCGGGACAGGGGGCGTATGAGCAGTACTTC.

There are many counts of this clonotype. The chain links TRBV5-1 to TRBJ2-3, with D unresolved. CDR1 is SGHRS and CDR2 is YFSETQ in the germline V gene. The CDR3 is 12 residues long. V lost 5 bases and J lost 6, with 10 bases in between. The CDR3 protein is CASRDPPDTQYF. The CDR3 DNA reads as TGCGCCAGCAGAGACCCCCCGGATACGCAGTATTTT.

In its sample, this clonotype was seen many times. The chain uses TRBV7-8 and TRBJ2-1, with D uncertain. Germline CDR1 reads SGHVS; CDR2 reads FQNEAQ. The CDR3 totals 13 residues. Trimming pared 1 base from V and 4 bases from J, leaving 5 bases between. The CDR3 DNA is TGTGCCAGCAGCTTAGTAATTTACAATGAGCAGTTCTTC. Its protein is CASSLVIYNEQFF.

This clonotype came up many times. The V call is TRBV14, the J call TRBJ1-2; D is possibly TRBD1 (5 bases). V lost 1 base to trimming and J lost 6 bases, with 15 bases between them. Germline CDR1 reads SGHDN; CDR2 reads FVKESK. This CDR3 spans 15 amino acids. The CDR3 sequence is CASSQVRGLSDGYTF. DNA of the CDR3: TGTGCCAGCAGCCAAGTACGGGGCCTATCCGATGGCTACACCTTC.

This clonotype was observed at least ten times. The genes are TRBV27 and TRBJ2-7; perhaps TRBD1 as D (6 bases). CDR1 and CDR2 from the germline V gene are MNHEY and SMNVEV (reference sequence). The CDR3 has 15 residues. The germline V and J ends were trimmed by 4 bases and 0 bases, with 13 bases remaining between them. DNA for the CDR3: TGTGCCAGCAGTTACAGGGTCCGTGGCTCCTACGAGCAGTACTTC. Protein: CASSYRVRGSYEQYF.

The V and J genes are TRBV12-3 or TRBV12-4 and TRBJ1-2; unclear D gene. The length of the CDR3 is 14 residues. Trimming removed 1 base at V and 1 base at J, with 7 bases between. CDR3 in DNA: TGTGCCAGCAGTTTAGGACATAATAACTATGGCTACACCTTC. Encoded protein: CASSLGHNNYGYTF.

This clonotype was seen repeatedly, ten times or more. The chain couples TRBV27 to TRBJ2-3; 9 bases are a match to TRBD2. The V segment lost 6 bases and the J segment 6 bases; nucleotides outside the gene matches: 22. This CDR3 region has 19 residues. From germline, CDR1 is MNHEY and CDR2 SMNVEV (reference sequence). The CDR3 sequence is CASRRMGLAIRRTGDTQYF. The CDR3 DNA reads TGTGCCAGCAGGAGGATGGGACTAGCTATAAGGAGAACTGGGGATACGCAGTATTTT.

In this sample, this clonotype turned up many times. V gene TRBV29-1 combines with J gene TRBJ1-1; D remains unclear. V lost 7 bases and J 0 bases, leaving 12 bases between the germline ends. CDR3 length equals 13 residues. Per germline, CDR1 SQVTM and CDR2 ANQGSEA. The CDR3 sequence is CSGRVLLNTEAFF. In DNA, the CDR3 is TGCAGCGGAAGGGTACTACTGAACACTGAAGCTTTCTTT.

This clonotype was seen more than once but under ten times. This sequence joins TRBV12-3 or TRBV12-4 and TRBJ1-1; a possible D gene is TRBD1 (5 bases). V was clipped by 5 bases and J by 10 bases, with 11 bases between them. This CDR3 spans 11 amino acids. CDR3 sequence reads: CASSDQGRAFF. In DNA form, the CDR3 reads TGTGCCAGCAGTGATCAGGGTAGAGCTTTCTTT.

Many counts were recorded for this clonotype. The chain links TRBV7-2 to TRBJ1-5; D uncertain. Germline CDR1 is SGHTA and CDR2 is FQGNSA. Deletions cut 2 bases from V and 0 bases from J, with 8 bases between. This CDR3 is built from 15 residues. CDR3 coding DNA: TGTGCCAGCAGCTTAACACAGTATAGCAATCAGCCCCAGCATTTT. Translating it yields CASSLTQYSNQPQHF.